Presented here are 20 T cell receptor beta chains from one specimen sequenced in a study of post-analysis software for immune sequencing data. Study-level findings and limits: About five TRBV segments appeared more often in patients than in controls, and TRBV5-6, TRBV5-1 and TRBV20-1 were among these.

Libraries were made from TCR beta cDNA, and they carried unique molecular identifiers. TCRdb re-called the PCR reads with MiXCR, one entry per CDR3 protein. Among fewer than 550,000 distinct CDR3 sequences listed, under 40% were seen once. For these receptors, no antigen is known. The sequenced sample was blood. These receptors all stem from a girl aged 2 to 17 with multiple sclerosis.

This clonotype was detected a few times. J is TRBJ1-2 and V is TRBV12-3 or TRBV12-4, with 9 positions matching TRBD1. After removal of 6 bases from V and 2 bases from J, the junction contained 7 bases not matched to a gene. The CDR3 runs to 15 residues. CDR3 region: CASSPGQGSNYGYTF. The CDR3 bases are TGTGCCAGCAGCCCCGGACAGGGGTCAAACTATGGCTACACCTTC.

The rearrangement joins TRBV6-5 to TRBJ2-7, with TRBD2 matching 12 bases. The V gene end was trimmed by 6 bases and the J gene end by 4 bases; junction bases not matched to a gene: 7. The CDR3 has 15 amino acids. Germline V CDR1 and CDR2: MNHEY, SVGAGI. CDR3 sequence (DNA): TGTGCCAGCAGCACCTTGACTAGCGGGGGTTACGAGCAGTACTTC. It encodes CASSTLTSGGYEQYF.

The rearrangement links TRBV5-1 to TRBJ2-5; 10 bases agree with TRBD1. Per the germline V gene, CDR1 is SGHRS and CDR2 is YFSETQ. This CDR3 comprises 18 residues. Trimming at V came to 0 bases and at J to 2 bases, leaving 10 bases not matched to a gene. The CDR3 is CASSLGPGTGAKQETQYF. Written as DNA, the CDR3 is TGCGCCAGCAGCTTGGGACCCGGGACAGGGGCGAAACAAGAGACCCAGTACTTC.

J is TRBJ2-3 and V is TRBV20-1; 11 nucleotides agree with TRBD2. CDR3 length: 14 amino acids. In germline, CDR1 is DFQATT, CDR2 SNEGSKA (reference sequence). V trimming: 3 bases; J trimming: 4 bases; junction bases outside the gene matches: 3. For the CDR3, the DNA is TGCAGTGCTAGTAGCGGGGGGGCATCAGATACGCAGTATTTT. Amino acids: CSASSGGASDTQYF.

The V gene is TRBV20-1, the J gene TRBJ2-5, with TRBD2 as a possible D gene (6 bases). The V end was cut by 5 bases, the J end by 2 bases, with 15 bases between. The CDR3 is 14 residues long. CDR1 is DFQATT, CDR2 SNEGSKA, per germline (reference sequence). The CDR3 DNA sequence: TGCAGTGCTGAGGCTGGCCGGGGGCAAGAGACCCAGTACTTC. It is translated as CSAEAGRGQETQYF.

This clonotype occurred a few times. The CDR3 sequence is CASSPRPTQTIGEQFF. Written as DNA, the CDR3 is TGTGCCAGCAGCCCCAGACCTACCCAGACTATCGGTGAGCAGTTCTTC. The genes are TRBV3-1 and TRBJ2-1, with TRBD2 as a possible D gene (5 bases). This CDR3 is built from 16 residues. V was trimmed by 4 bases and J by 9 bases, leaving 22 bases between them. Germline V gives CDR1 LGHDT, CDR2 YNNKEL (reference sequence).

This clonotype has just a few counts. This chain joins TRBV3-1 and TRBJ2-7, with D hard to call. CDR1 and CDR2 (germline): LGHDT, YNNKEL (reference sequence). V shed 1 base and J shed 4 bases, with 5 bases lying between them. CDR3 length: 12 amino acids. CDR3 loop: CASSQGDYEQYF. The CDR3 DNA reads TGTGCCAGCAGCCAAGGGGATTACGAGCAGTACTTC.

Regarding this clonotype: The junction differs from germline at one of its ends, possibly a read error. The chain combines TRBV10-3 with TRBJ2-7, with 7 bases that match TRBD1. The CDR3 loop spans 15 amino acids. Per the germline V gene, CDR1 is ENHRY and CDR2 is SYGVKD. The CDR3 protein is CAVSEDRALRYEQYF. The CDR3 DNA sequence: TGTGCCGTCAGTGAAGACAGGGCCCTACGGTACGAGCAGTACTTC.

The V and J genes are TRBV7-2 and TRBJ1-6, with D possibly being TRBD1 (5 bases). Germline CDR1 reads SGHTA; CDR2 reads FQGNSA. V lost 5 bases and J lost 6, with 11 bases in between. The CDR3 runs to 14 residues. CDR3 DNA: TGTGCCAGCAGCCCGAGCAGGGCTAATTCACCCCTCCACTTT. Protein sequence: CASSPSRANSPLHF.

The chain carries TRBV27 and TRBJ2-7; 11 bases fit TRBD2. The DNA end is a closer match to TRBJ2-5, so the J assignment may be wrong. Germline CDR1 MNHEY, CDR2 SMNVEV (reference sequence). The CDR3 length is 21 residues. The CDR3 region has the DNA TGTGCCAGCAGTTTTCCTCCCACCCACCTACTAGCGGGGGAACAACAAGAGACCCAGTACTTC. Its protein is CASSFPPTHLLAGEQQETQYF.

This clonotype occurred a few times. The chain links TRBV11-1 to TRBJ2-7, with D perhaps TRBD1 (5 bases). CDR1 and CDR2 (germline): SGHAT, FQDESV (reference sequence). CDR3 length: 15 amino acids. The V end was cut by 3 bases, the J end by 2 bases, with 14 bases between. The DNA for the CDR3 is TGTGCCAGCAGCTTTGGGCTCGACAGAACCTACGAGCAGTACTTC. Residues: CASSFGLDRTYEQYF.

A remark on this clonotype: Compared with germline, one end of the junction differs, possibly owing to a read error. This chain joins TRBV5-1 and TRBJ2-7; D unresolved. This CDR3 comprises 14 residues. Germline V gene data show CDR1 as SGHRS and CDR2 as YFSETQ. In DNA, the CDR3 is TGCGACAGCAGCTTGGCCCCAGGTACCTACGAGCAGTACTTC. Translating it yields CDSSLAPGTYEQYF.

This sequence joins TRBV11-2 and TRBJ2-3; unclear D gene. The germline V gene has CDR1 SGHAT and CDR2 FQNNGV. Trimming shortened V by 4 bases and J by 0 bases, and 8 bases separated the two germline ends. The CDR3 consists of 14 residues. The CDR3 coding sequence is TGTGCCAGCAGCTCCCCAACTAGCACAGATACGCAGTATTTT. Its protein product is CASSSPTSTDTQYF.

The gene calls are TRBV5-1 and TRBJ2-3; D unresolved. The germline V gene encodes CDR1 SGHRS and CDR2 YFSETQ. The CDR3 spans 16 residues. Trimming left V 0 bases short and J 0 bases short, with 11 bases between. This CDR3 reads CASSLGQNPSTDTQYF. The CDR3 region has the DNA TGCGCCAGCAGCTTGGGGCAGAACCCGAGCACAGATACGCAGTATTTT. Filled out from reference TRBV5-1 and TRBJ2-3, the complete variable domain reads KAGVTQTPRYLIKTRGQQVTLSCSPISGHRSVSWYQQTPGQGLQFLFEYFSETQRNKGNFPGRFSGRQFSNSRSEMNVSTLELGDSALYLCASSLGQNPSTDTQYFGPGTRLTVL.

J is TRBJ1-2 and V is TRBV27, with D perhaps matching TRBD1 (6 bases). CDR3 length: 15 residues. The V gene lost 5 bases and the J gene lost 3 bases, with 16 bases spanning the gap. Germline V gene sequence: CDR1 MNHEY, CDR2 SMNVEV (reference sequence). The CDR3: CASSPWTDLDYGYTF. The DNA of the CDR3 is TGTGCCAGCAGTCCCTGGACAGATCTTGACTATGGCTACACCTTC.

V is TRBV6-6 and J is TRBJ1-5; D is unclear. Germline V CDR1 and CDR2: MNHNY, SVGAGI (reference sequence). The V end lost 3 bases, the J end lost 7 bases, and 10 bases lay between the germline ends. This CDR3 contains 13 residues. This CDR3 reads CASSYVPSQPQHF. The CDR3 bases are TGTGCCAGCAGTTATGTACCCTCCCAGCCCCAGCATTTT.

The J gene is TRBJ2-1, the V gene TRBV6-6, with a weak D call TRBD2 (5 bases). The CDR3 is 11 amino acids. Germline V gene data show CDR1 as MNHNY and CDR2 as SVGAGI (reference sequence). V lost 10 bases and J lost 10, with 14 bases in between. In DNA form, the CDR3 reads TGTGCCATCACCCGAGGGCTCGAGCAGTTCTTC. Its translation is CAITRGLEQFF.

This clonotype was detected many times. This chain joins TRBV12-3 or TRBV12-4 and TRBJ2-5; 9 bases align to TRBD1. V gave up 5 bases and J gave up 3 bases; unmatched junction bases: 1. This CDR3 is built from 13 residues. The CDR3 DNA reads TGTGCCAGCAGTCGGACAGGGGAAGAGACCCAGTACTTC. Residues: CASSRTGEETQYF.

This clonotype was counted a few times. The chain combines TRBV7-9 with TRBJ2-1; D is unresolved. The ends were cut back, 1 base at V and 5 bases at J, with 9 bases in the middle. The CDR3 is 14 residues long. Germline CDR1 is SEHNR and CDR2 is FQNEAQ (reference sequence). CDR3 DNA sequence: TGTGCCAGCAGCTTAGAAGCCCGAAACAATGAGCAGTTCTTC. Translation gives CASSLEARNNEQFF. Using reference TRBV7-9 and TRBJ2-1 for the parts outside the CDR3, the full variable domain is DTGVSQNPRHKITKRGQNVTFRCDPISEHNRLYWYRQTLGQGPEFLTYFQNEAQLEKSRLLSDRFSAERPKGSFSTLEIQRTEQGDSAMYLCASSLEARNNEQFFGPGTRLTVL.

This clonotype is classed as medium-sized. J is TRBJ2-3 and V is TRBV20-1; TRBD2 is a possible D gene (5 bases). Germline V gene lookup returns CDR1 DFQATT and CDR2 SNEGSKA (reference sequence). V was pared by 6 bases and J by 0 bases, with 16 bases between. The CDR3 is made up of 15 amino acids. This CDR3 is CSAPPAGLSTDTQYF. The DNA for the CDR3 is TGCAGTGCCCCCCCGGCGGGCCTAAGCACAGATACGCAGTATTTT.